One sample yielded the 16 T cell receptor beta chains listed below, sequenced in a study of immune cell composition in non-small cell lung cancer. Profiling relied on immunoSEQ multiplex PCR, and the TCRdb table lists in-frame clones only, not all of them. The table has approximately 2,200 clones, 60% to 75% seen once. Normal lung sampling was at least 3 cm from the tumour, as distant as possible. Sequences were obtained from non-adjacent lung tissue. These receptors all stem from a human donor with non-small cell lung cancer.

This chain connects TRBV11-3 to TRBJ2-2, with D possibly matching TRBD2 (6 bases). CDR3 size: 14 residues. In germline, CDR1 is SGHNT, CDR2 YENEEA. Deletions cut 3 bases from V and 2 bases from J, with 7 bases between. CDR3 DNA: TGTGCCAGCAGCTTGACTAGTAACACCGGGGAGCTGTTTTTT. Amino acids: CASSLTSNTGELFF.

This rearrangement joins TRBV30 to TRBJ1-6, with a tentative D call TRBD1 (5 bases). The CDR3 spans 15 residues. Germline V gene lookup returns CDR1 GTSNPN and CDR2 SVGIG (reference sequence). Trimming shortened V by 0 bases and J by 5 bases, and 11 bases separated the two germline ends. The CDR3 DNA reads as TGTGCCTGGAGTGTCGGGGGAGGGGATAATTCACCCCTCCACTTT. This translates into CAWSVGGGDNSPLHF.

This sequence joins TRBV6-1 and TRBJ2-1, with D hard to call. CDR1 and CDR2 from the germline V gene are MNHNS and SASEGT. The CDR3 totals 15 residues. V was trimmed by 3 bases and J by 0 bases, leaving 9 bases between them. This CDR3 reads CASSEQDSSYNEQFF. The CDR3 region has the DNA TGTGCCAGCAGTGAGCAAGATAGCTCCTACAATGAGCAGTTCTTC.

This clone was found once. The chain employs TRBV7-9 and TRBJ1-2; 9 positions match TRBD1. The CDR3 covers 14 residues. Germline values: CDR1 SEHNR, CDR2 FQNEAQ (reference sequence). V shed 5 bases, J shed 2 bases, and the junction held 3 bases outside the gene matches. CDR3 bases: TGTGCCAGCAGCACAGGACAGGGGAACTATGGCTACACCTTC. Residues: CASSTGQGNYGYTF.

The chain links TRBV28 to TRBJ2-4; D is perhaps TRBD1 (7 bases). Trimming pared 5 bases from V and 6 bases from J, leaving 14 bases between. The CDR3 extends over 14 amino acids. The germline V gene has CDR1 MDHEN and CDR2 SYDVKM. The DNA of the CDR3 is TGTGCCAGCAGTCCGCAGGGGGGCGGAAACATTCAGTACTTC. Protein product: CASSPQGGGNIQYF.

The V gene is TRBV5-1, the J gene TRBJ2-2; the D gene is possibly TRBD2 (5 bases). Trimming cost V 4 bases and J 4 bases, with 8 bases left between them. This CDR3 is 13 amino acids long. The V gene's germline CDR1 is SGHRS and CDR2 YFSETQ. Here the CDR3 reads CASSGGPTGELFF. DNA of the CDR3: TGCGCCAGCAGCGGAGGACCCACCGGGGAGCTGTTTTTT.

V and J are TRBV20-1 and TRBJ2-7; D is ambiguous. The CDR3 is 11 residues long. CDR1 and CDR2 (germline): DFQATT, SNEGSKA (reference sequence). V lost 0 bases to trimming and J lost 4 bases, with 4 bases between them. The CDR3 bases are TGCAGTGCTAGAGATTTATACGAGCAGTACTTC. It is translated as CSARDLYEQYF.

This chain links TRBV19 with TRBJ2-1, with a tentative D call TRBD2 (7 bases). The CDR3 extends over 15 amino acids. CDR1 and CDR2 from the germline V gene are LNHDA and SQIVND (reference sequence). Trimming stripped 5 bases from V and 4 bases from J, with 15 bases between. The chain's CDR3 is CASSSSGTPYNEQFF. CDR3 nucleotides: TGTGCCAGTAGTTCCAGCGGGACACCTTACAATGAGCAGTTCTTC.

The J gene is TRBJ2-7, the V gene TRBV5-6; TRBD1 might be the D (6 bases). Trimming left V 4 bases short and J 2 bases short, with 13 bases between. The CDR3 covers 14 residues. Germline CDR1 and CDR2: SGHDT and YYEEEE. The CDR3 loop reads CASSPNRVTYEQYF. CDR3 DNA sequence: TGTGCCAGCAGCCCAAACAGGGTCACCTACGAGCAGTACTTC.

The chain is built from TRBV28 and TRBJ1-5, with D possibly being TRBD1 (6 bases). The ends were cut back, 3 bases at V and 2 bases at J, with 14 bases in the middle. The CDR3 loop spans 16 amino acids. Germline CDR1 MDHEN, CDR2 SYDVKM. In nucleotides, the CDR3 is TGTGCCAGCAGTTTTGGGGGCGACTTTGGCAATCAGCCCCAGCATTTT. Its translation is CASSFGGDFGNQPQHF.

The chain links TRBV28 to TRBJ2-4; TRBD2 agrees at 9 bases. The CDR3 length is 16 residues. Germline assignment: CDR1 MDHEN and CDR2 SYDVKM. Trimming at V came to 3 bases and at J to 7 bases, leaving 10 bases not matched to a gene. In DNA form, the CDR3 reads TGTGCCAGCAGTTTGTGGCGGGGGGGGAGCGGGAACATTCAGTACTTC. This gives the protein CASSLWRGGSGNIQYF.

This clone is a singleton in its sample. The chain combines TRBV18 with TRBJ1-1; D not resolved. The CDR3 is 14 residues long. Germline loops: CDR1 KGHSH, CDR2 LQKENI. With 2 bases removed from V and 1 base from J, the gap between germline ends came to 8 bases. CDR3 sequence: CASSPAARNTEAFF. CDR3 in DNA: TGTGCCAGCTCACCAGCGGCTAGGAACACTGAAGCTTTCTTT.

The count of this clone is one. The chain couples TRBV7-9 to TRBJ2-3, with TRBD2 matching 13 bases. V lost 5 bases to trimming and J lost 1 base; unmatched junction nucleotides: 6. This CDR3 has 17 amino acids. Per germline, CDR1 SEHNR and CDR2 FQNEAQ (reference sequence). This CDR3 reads CASSAPGLAGGTDTQYF. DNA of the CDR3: TGTGCCAGCAGCGCCCCTGGACTAGCGGGGGGCACAGATACGCAGTATTTT.

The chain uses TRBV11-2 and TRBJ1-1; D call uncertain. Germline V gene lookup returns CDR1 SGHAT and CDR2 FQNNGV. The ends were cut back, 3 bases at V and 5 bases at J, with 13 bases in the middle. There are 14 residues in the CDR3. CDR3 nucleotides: TGTGCCAGCAGCTTTACTGGTTTTTGGACTGAAGCTTTCTTT. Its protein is CASSFTGFWTEAFF.

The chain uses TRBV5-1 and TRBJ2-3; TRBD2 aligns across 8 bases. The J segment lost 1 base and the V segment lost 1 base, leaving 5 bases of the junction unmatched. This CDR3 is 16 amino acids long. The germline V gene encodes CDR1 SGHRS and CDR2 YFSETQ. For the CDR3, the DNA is TGCGCCAGCAGCTTGAAGGGCGGGGGGCGCACAGATACGCAGTATTTT. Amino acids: CASSLKGGGRTDTQYF.

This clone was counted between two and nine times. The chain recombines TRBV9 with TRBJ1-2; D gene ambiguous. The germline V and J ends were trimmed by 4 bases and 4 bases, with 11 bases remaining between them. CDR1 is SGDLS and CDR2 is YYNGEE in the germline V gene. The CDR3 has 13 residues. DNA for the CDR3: TGTGCCAGCAGCCAAGATGAGGGCTATGGCTACACCTTC. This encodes CASSQDEGYGYTF.